Below are 24 T cell receptor beta chains sequenced from a single sample in a study of OX40 agonist ivuxolimab in advanced cancers. Library method: the immunoSEQ multiplex PCR assay. Entries here come from immuneACCESS through TCRdb and include only in-frame sequences with V and J called. Some clones fail to appear in such tables; in the studies checked, an unresolved V gene covers under half of the shortfall, and the cause of the remainder is unknown. The sample table shows 35,000 to 45,000 clones, and around 86% are seen once. The ten largest clones add up to around 2.4% of the sample. The specimen comprised CD4+ or CD8+ T cells sorted from blood, sampled in a trial of the OX40 agonist ivuxolimab. The receptors stem from an adult with an advanced solid tumor such as melanoma, head and neck, liver or kidney cancer.

The table lists this clone with a count of one. Here the CDR3 reads CASSPQRAANTEAFF. The CDR3 region has the DNA TGTGCCAGCAGCCCCCAGAGGGCAGCTAACACTGAAGCTTTCTTT. The J gene is TRBJ1-1, the V gene TRBV14; D is unclear. Germline lookup yields CDR1 SGHDN and CDR2 FVKESK. Trimming shortened V by 4 bases and J by 2 bases, and 14 bases separated the two germline ends. The length of the CDR3 is 15 residues.

This chain links TRBV5-1 with TRBJ1-1; 8 positions agree with TRBD1. CDR3 length: 14 residues. The germline CDR1 and CDR2 sequences are SGHRS and YFSETQ. V shed 3 bases, J shed 2 bases, and the junction held 3 bases outside the gene matches. The CDR3 sequence: CASSSTGVNTEAFF. CDR3 bases: TGCGCCAGCAGCTCGACAGGGGTTAACACTGAAGCTTTCTTT. The full variable domain, its missing parts supplied by reference TRBV5-1 and TRBJ1-1, is KAGVTQTPRYLIKTRGQQVTLSCSPISGHRSVSWYQQTPGQGLQFLFEYFSETQRNKGNFPGRFSGRQFSNSRSEMNVSTLELGDSALYLCASSSTGVNTEAFFGQGTRLTVV.

The gene calls are TRBV6-1 and TRBJ1-5, with TRBD1 as a possible D gene (6 bases). Between the trimmed V and J ends, which lost 7 bases and 6 bases, there was a span of 13 bases. The CDR3 is 13 residues long. CDR1 and CDR2 from the germline V gene are MNHNS and SASEGT. CDR3 loop: CASTDRPGQPQHF. The CDR3 DNA is TGTGCCAGCACCGACAGGCCTGGTCAGCCCCAGCATTTT.

On this clone: The junction shows a germline mismatch at one end, possibly a read error. J is TRBJ2-3 and V is TRBV11-3; D might be TRBD1 or TRBD2, each matching 5 bases. CDR1 and CDR2 (germline): SGHNT, YENEEA. The CDR3 spans 14 residues. CDR3 in DNA: TGTGCCAGCAGCCTAGACGGGACCACAGATACGCAGTATTTT. It codes for CASSLDGTTDTQYF. The full variable domain, its missing parts supplied by reference TRBV11-3 and TRBJ2-3, is EAGVVQSPRYKIIEKKQPVAFWCNPISGHNTLYWYLQNLGQGPELLIRYENEEAVDDSQLPKDRFSAERLKGVDSTLKIQPAELGDSAVYLCASSLDGTTDTQYFGPGTRLTVL.

V and J are TRBV7-2 and TRBJ2-3; D gene unclear. The V and J ends lost 1 base and 2 bases respectively, with 4 bases between them. This CDR3 spans 13 amino acids. Germline values: CDR1 SGHTA, CDR2 FQGNSA. The CDR3 sequence is CASSLGYTDTQYF. In nucleotides, the CDR3 is TGTGCCAGCAGCTTAGGGTACACAGATACGCAGTATTTT.

V usage is TRBV2 and J usage is TRBJ2-5; D might be TRBD1 or TRBD2, each matching 5 bases. The V gene's germline CDR1 is SNHLY and CDR2 FYNNEI. The CDR3 is 14 amino acids. The V and J ends lost 7 bases and 5 bases respectively, with 17 bases between them. CDR3 nucleotide sequence: TGTGCCAGCACCTTTTCCGGGACCTTTGAGACCCAGTACTTC. Protein sequence: CASTFSGTFETQYF.

This chain joins TRBV6-5 and TRBJ2-7; no firm D call. The CDR3 totals 11 residues. From germline, CDR1 is MNHEY and CDR2 SVGAGI. Trimming shortened V by 6 bases and J by 0 bases, and 3 bases separated the two germline ends. The CDR3 DNA reads as TGTGCCAGCAGGGCCTCCTACGAGCAGTACTTC. Protein: CASRASYEQYF.

The chain links TRBV10-3 to TRBJ2-1; 15 nucleotides align to TRBD2. J gave up 7 bases and V 7 bases, and 2 bases lay outside the gene matches. Germline-derived CDR1 and CDR2 are ENHRY and SYGVKD. The CDR3 has 14 amino acids. The CDR3 DNA is TGTGCCATCAAGGGGACTAGCGGGGGGAATGAGCAGTTCTTC. Protein: CAIKGTSGGNEQFF.

In nucleotides, the CDR3 is TGTGCCAGCAGCGCGGGACTGAGCTCCTACAATGAGCAGTTCTTC. Protein: CASSAGLSSYNEQFF. The chain couples TRBV9 to TRBJ2-1; TRBD2 might be the D (6 bases). The CDR3 contains 15 residues. From germline, CDR1 is SGDLS and CDR2 YYNGEE. V was trimmed by 3 bases and J by 0 bases, leaving 10 bases between them.

The V and J genes are TRBV5-1 and TRBJ2-5, with a possible D match to TRBD1 (6 bases). Trimming stripped 0 bases from V and 2 bases from J, with 14 bases between. Germline V gene lookup returns CDR1 SGHRS and CDR2 YFSETQ. The CDR3 is made up of 16 amino acids. CDR3 bases: TGCGCCAGCAGCTTGGAAGGGACACCATTTCAAGAGACCCAGTACTTC. Amino acid sequence: CASSLEGTPFQETQYF.

In this sample, this clone turned up once. J is TRBJ1-2 and V is TRBV5-1; 9 nucleotides agree with TRBD1. V dropped 4 bases and J dropped 5; count of bases not matched to a gene: 12. Germline V gives CDR1 SGHRS, CDR2 YFSETQ. The CDR3 runs 16 residues. The DNA of the CDR3 is TGCGCCAGCAGCCCACCACAGGGGGCGTCGGTTTATGGCTACACCTTC. It codes for CASSPPQGASVYGYTF.

The chain is built from TRBV5-8 and TRBJ2-7; D may be TRBD2 (5 bases). Germline CDR1 SGHTS, CDR2 YDEGEE. The CDR3 consists of 13 residues. V shed 1 base and J shed 6 bases, with 11 bases lying between them. CDR3 coding DNA: TGTGCCAGCAGCTTGAACGGGATATTCGAGCAGTACTTC. Protein: CASSLNGIFEQYF.

V and J are TRBV5-1 and TRBJ2-7; D remains unclear. V lost 1 base and J 0 bases, leaving 8 bases between the germline ends. CDR3 length: 14 amino acids. CDR1 and CDR2 (germline): SGHRS, YFSETQ. As DNA, the CDR3 is TGCGCCAGCAGCTTGTCGTGGGGCTCCTACGAGCAGTACTTC. Protein sequence: CASSLSWGSYEQYF.

This clone was picked up one time. One end of the junction does not line up with germline, which may come from a read error. The genes are TRBV7-7 and TRBJ2-2, with 7 positions matching TRBD1. Germline loops: CDR1 SSHAT, CDR2 FNYEAQ (reference sequence). CDR3 length: 15 amino acids. Here the CDR3 DNA reads TGTGCTAGCAGCTTTGGGACAGCTCAGGGCGGGGAGCTGTTTTTT. It specifies CASSFGTAQGGELFF.

The genes are TRBV5-1 and TRBJ2-3, with D tentatively TRBD1 (5 bases). The CDR3 spans 14 residues. Trimming took 4 bases from V and 0 from J, leaving 9 bases between them. Germline CDR1 and CDR2: SGHRS and YFSETQ. The CDR3 bases are TGCGCCAGCAGCAGGTCAGGGAGCACAGATACGCAGTATTTT. Its protein product is CASSRSGSTDTQYF.

V and J are TRBV5-1 and TRBJ1-5, with a tentative D call TRBD1 (5 bases). V was clipped by 2 bases and J by 7 bases, with 16 bases between them. There are 15 residues in the CDR3. CDR1 SGHRS and CDR2 YFSETQ come from the germline V gene. In DNA, the CDR3 is TGCGCCAGCAGCTTTCTAGGGGCCGAAGGGCAGCCCCAGCATTTT. It translates to CASSFLGAEGQPQHF.

V and J are TRBV5-6 and TRBJ2-1, with TRBD2 matching 15 bases. The CDR3 is made up of 15 amino acids. CDR1 SGHDT and CDR2 YYEEEE come from the germline V gene. The ends lost 1 base at V and 9 bases at J; junction bases unmatched: 2. CDR3 sequence (DNA): TGTGCCAGCAGCTTGAGGACTAGCGGGGGGGTTGAGCAGTTCTTC. This encodes CASSLRTSGGVEQFF.

This chain joins TRBV5-4 and TRBJ2-7; 10 bases map to TRBD1. Germline V gives CDR1 SGHNT, CDR2 YYREEE (reference sequence). V lost 0 bases to trimming and J lost 3 bases; unmatched junction nucleotides: 3. This CDR3 contains 15 residues. This chain's CDR3 is CASSLGGQGYYEQYF. The DNA of the CDR3 is TGTGCCAGCAGCTTGGGGGGACAGGGGTACTACGAGCAGTACTTC.

This clone has only one observation. CDR3 DNA sequence: TGTGCCAGCAGGTACGACGGGCGCTATGGCTACACCTTC. The encoded protein is CASRYDGRYGYTF. The chain links TRBV6-1 to TRBJ1-2; D remains unclear. This CDR3 is built from 13 residues. V dropped 6 bases and J dropped 4 bases, with 12 bases sitting between them. Germline CDR1 is MNHNS and CDR2 is SASEGT.

As DNA, the CDR3 is TGCGCCAGCAGCTTGCCAGGACAAGTCCAAGCTCCCGAGCAGTACTTC. It specifies CASSLPGQVQAPEQYF. The chain links TRBV5-1 to TRBJ2-7; D may be TRBD1 (5 bases). The CDR3 is made up of 16 amino acids. V shed 1 base and J shed 6 bases, with 20 bases lying between them. Germline-derived CDR1 and CDR2 are SGHRS and YFSETQ. The whole variable domain, remainder taken from reference TRBV5-1 and TRBJ2-7, is KAGVTQTPRYLIKTRGQQVTLSCSPISGHRSVSWYQQTPGQGLQFLFEYFSETQRNKGNFPGRFSGRQFSNSRSEMNVSTLELGDSALYLCASSLPGQVQAPEQYFGPGTRLTVT.

This rearrangement joins TRBV10-2 to TRBJ2-1, with 10 nucleotides matching TRBD2. This CDR3 has 15 amino acids. CDR1 WSHSY and CDR2 SAAADI come from the germline V gene. The trim removed 8 bases at V and 7 bases at J, leaving 11 bases unmatched. CDR3 amino acids: CASSHLAGALNEQFF. In nucleotides, the CDR3 is TGCGCCAGCTCTCATCTAGCGGGGGCCCTAAATGAGCAGTTCTTC.

The V call is TRBV5-4, the J call TRBJ2-7, with TRBD2 matching 7 bases. CDR1 and CDR2 (germline): SGHNT, YYREEE (reference sequence). This CDR3 is built from 13 residues. The V gene end was trimmed by 5 bases and the J gene end by 6 bases; junction bases not matched to a gene: 8. CDR3 sequence (DNA): TGTGCCAGCAGTTCGGGGGAGGGACGCGAGCAGTACTTC. Residues: CASSSGEGREQYF.

The genes are TRBV18 and TRBJ2-1, with 9 bases lining up with TRBD1. J lost 6 bases, V lost 0 bases, and 3 bases had no gene match. CDR3 length equals 15 residues. CDR1 and CDR2 (germline): KGHSH, LQKENI. CDR3 nucleotides: TGTGCCAGCTCACCACCGACGACAGGGGGCAATGAGCAGTTCTTC. It codes for CASSPPTTGGNEQFF.

This clone was seen a single time. The chain combines TRBV28 with TRBJ2-1, with 8 bases lining up with TRBD1. There are 16 residues in the CDR3. J lost 5 bases, V lost 4 bases, and 10 bases had no gene match. Per germline, CDR1 MDHEN and CDR2 SYDVKM. In nucleotides, the CDR3 is TGTGCCAGCAGTTCAACGGGACAGGTAGGGCACAATGAGCAGTTCTTC. Amino acids: CASSSTGQVGHNEQFF.